This T cell receptor (beta chain) was sequenced during a study of blood T cell repertoires in COVID-19. Membership in each cohort depended on participant-reported clinical history. Germline CDR1 MGHRA, CDR2 YSYEKL. The length of the CDR3 is 16 residues. The V segment lost 4 bases and the J segment 2 bases; nucleotides outside the gene matches: 3. The protocol was immunoSEQ multiplex PCR, while the TCRdb copy is restricted to in-frame clones and leaves out a portion. The table shows a few hundred thousand clones, with nearly 90% occurring only once. The receptor was isolated from a woman between 18 and 30 years old with acute COVID-19. Input material: PBMCs or T cells enriched from blood (not recorded which). The gene calls are TRBV4-1 and TRBJ2-1; 12 bases match TRBD2. CDR3 sequence reads: CASSLRTSGAYNEQFF. CDR3 in DNA: TGCGCCAGCAGCCTCCGGACTAGCGGGGCCTACAATGAGCAGTTCTTC.